The text below deals with one TCR beta chain. The antigen is undetermined. The sample originates from a study of shared clonotypes between healthy human individuals. Per the germline V gene, CDR1 is GTSNPN and CDR2 is SVGIG (reference sequence). V lost 2 bases and J lost 2, with 15 bases in between. This CDR3 has 15 amino acids. Broader study findings: An expected dependence of interdonor clonotype sharing on sequencing depth was noted.

All donors were healthy HIV-negative adults lacking recent acute infections or vaccinations. Nashville, Tennessee was home to all donors, who were Caucasian adults. Sequenced by immunoSEQ multiplex PCR; TCRdb stores in-frame clones only, minus some. The sample lists about 2,500,000 clones; more than 90% were seen once. The chain couples TRBV30 to TRBJ1-1; D is possibly TRBD1 (5 bases). The clonotype originates from a man younger than 35 in good health. The sample was naive CD4+ T cells sorted from blood. Subset noted: CD45RA+ positively selected. The CDR3 protein is CAWSRDPVRNTEAFF. CDR3 nucleotide sequence: TGTGCCTGGAGTCGGGACCCTGTTAGAAACACTGAAGCTTTCTTT.